Shown below are 23 T cell receptor beta chains from a single sample sequenced in a study of cytomegalovirus exposure and HLA in healthy donors. Use of 60 Vbeta and 13 Jbeta primers characterized the PCR. Measured with immunoSEQ multiplex PCR; TCRdb has only the in-frame clones, and not every one. The repertoire holds 98,000 or so clones, with around 80% as singletons. The specimen was PBMCs. Receptor source: a human donor in good health.

This chain connects TRBV29-1 to TRBJ1-2; D possibly corresponds to TRBD1 (6 bases). Trimming shortened V by 6 bases and J by 2 bases, and 7 bases separated the two germline ends. CDR3 size: 11 residues. Germline V gene data show CDR1 as SQVTM and CDR2 as ANQGSEA. Here the CDR3 DNA reads TGCAGCGTGGACAGAAACTATGGCTACACCTTC. It is translated as CSVDRNYGYTF.

To note about this clone: This sample includes further DNA sequences coding for the same CDR3. The chain combines TRBV10-1 with TRBJ1-5, with D possibly being TRBD1 (6 bases). Germline CDR1 reads WNHNN; CDR2 reads SYGVQD (reference sequence). V lost 3 bases and J lost 7, with 13 bases in between. The length of the CDR3 is 14 residues. The CDR3 bases are TGCGCCAGCAGTGATACCGGGACACCCCAGCCCCAGCATTTT. Translation: CASSDTGTPQPQHF.

The gene calls are TRBV7-8 and TRBJ1-5; 7 bases align to TRBD1. V trimming: 6 bases; J trimming: 2 bases; junction bases outside the gene matches: 7. This CDR3 is 15 amino acids long. In germline, CDR1 is SGHVS, CDR2 FQNEAQ. CDR3 protein: CASSSQGGGNQPQHF. The CDR3, as DNA: TGTGCCAGCAGTTCCCAGGGGGGTGGCAATCAGCCCCAGCATTTT. Supplemented by reference TRBV7-8 and TRBJ1-5, the full variable domain reads GAGVSQSPRYKVAKRGQDVALRCDPISGHVSLFWYQQALGQGPEFLTYFQNEAQLDKSGLPSDRFFAERPEGSVSTLKIQRTQQEDSAVYLCASSSQGGGNQPQHFGDGTRLSIL.

This clone was counted only a few times. This specimen includes other DNA sequences encoding the same CDR3. V and J are TRBV29-1 and TRBJ2-7; possible D gene TRBD1, 5 bases. Trimming pared 1 base from V and 4 bases from J, leaving 11 bases between. CDR3 length: 13 residues. CDR1 is SQVTM and CDR2 is ANQGSEA in the germline V gene. CDR3 sequence (DNA): TGCAGCGTTGAAGGTCAGGGCGCATACGAGCAGTACTTC. It yields the protein CSVEGQGAYEQYF.

V usage is TRBV4-1 and J usage is TRBJ1-6; no clear D gene. CDR1 and CDR2 (germline): MGHRA, YSYEKL. This CDR3 contains 18 residues. Trimming stripped 0 bases from V and 2 bases from J, with 14 bases between. DNA for the CDR3: TGCGCCAGCAGCCAAGAGGAGGTACTTATTACCTATAATTCACCCCTCCACTTT. This gives the protein CASSQEEVLITYNSPLHF.

This clone has just one count. This rearrangement joins TRBV7-9 to TRBJ2-3; D gene uncertain. The CDR3 totals 15 residues. Germline loops: CDR1 SEHNR, CDR2 FQNEAQ (reference sequence). Between the trimmed V and J ends, which lost 7 bases and 4 bases, there was a span of 18 bases. CDR3 sequence: CASTRSERGADTQYF. The CDR3 DNA follows: TGTGCCAGCACCCGGAGTGAGAGAGGTGCAGATACGCAGTATTTT.

The CDR3 loop is CASTTRGGANTGELFF. CDR3 sequence (DNA): TGTGCCAGCACCACCCGGGGGGGGGCGAACACCGGGGAGCTGTTTTTT. The chain couples TRBV13 to TRBJ2-2, with TRBD2 matching 8 bases. Trimming removed 7 bases from V and 0 bases from J; junction bases left unmatched: 7. The germline V gene has CDR1 PRHDT and CDR2 FYEKMQ (reference sequence). The CDR3 runs to 16 residues. The whole variable domain, filled in from reference TRBV13 and TRBJ2-2, reads AAGVIQSPRHLIKEKRETATLKCYPIPRHDTVYWYQQGPGQDPQFLISFYEKMQSDKGSIPDRFSAQQFSDYHSELNMSSLELGDSALYFCASTTRGGANTGELFFGEGSRLTVL.

V gene TRBV27 combines with J gene TRBJ1-5, with TRBD1 matching 7 bases. The V segment lost 2 bases and the J segment 3 bases; nucleotides outside the gene matches: 13. Germline V CDR1 and CDR2: MNHEY, SMNVEV (reference sequence). The length of the CDR3 is 18 residues. This CDR3 reads CASSLRGEGARYNQPQHF. For the CDR3, the DNA is TGTGCCAGCAGTTTAAGGGGTGAGGGGGCGCGGTACAATCAGCCCCAGCATTTT.

J is TRBJ1-2 and V is TRBV6-5; 7 nucleotides align to TRBD1. V was pared by 5 bases and J by 7 bases, with 13 bases of the junction left unmatched. The germline V gene encodes CDR1 MNHEY and CDR2 SVGAGI. This CDR3 comprises 15 residues. The CDR3 DNA follows: TGTGCCAGCAGTCAACAACGACAGGGAGTAAGTGGCTACACCTTC. Protein sequence: CASSQQRQGVSGYTF.

V usage is TRBV10-2 and J usage is TRBJ1-2; TRBD1 agrees at 11 bases. Unmatched junction bases numbered 11, after V lost 2 bases and J lost 0 bases. The CDR3 loop spans 19 amino acids. Per the germline V gene, CDR1 is WSHSY and CDR2 is SAAADI. CDR3 bases: TGCGCCAGCAGTGAGAATTGGTGGACAGGGGGCAATGCTAACTATGGCTACACCTTC. This translates into CASSENWWTGGNANYGYTF.

This chain connects TRBV28 to TRBJ1-5; D is perhaps TRBD1 (6 bases). Germline values: CDR1 MDHEN, CDR2 SYDVKM. The CDR3 is made up of 12 amino acids. V was pared by 6 bases and J by 9 bases, with 12 bases between. DNA for the CDR3: TGTGCCAGCAGGGGGGCCGCGCGGCCCCAGCATTTT. Translating it yields CASRGAARPQHF.

V gene TRBV19 combines with J gene TRBJ2-7, with 7 bases that match TRBD1. This CDR3 contains 15 residues. From germline, CDR1 is LNHDA and CDR2 SQIVND (reference sequence). The trim removed 5 bases at V and 1 base at J, leaving 8 bases unmatched. The CDR3 coding sequence is TGTGCCAGTAGTCCTCCCGGGACAGCTTCCTACGAGCAGTACTTC. It is translated as CASSPPGTASYEQYF. Using reference TRBV19 and TRBJ2-7 for the parts outside the CDR3, the full variable domain is DGGITQSPKYLFRKEGQNVTLSCEQNLNHDAMYWYRQDPGQGLRLIYYSQIVNDFQKGDIAEGYSVSREKKESFPLTVTSAQKNPTAFYLCASSPPGTASYEQYFGPGTRLTVT.

This chain joins TRBV18 and TRBJ1-2; 7 bases are shared with TRBD1. Germline V gives CDR1 KGHSH, CDR2 LQKENI. The CDR3 extends over 13 amino acids. After removal of 3 bases from V and 4 bases from J, the junction contained 2 bases not matched to a gene. DNA for the CDR3: TGTGCCAGCTCACCTGGGACAGTCTATGGCTACACCTTC. This sequence encodes CASSPGTVYGYTF.

The chain joins TRBV19 to TRBJ1-2, with 12 bases fitting TRBD1. The ends lost 6 bases at V and 8 bases at J; junction bases unmatched: 7. Per the germline V gene, CDR1 is LNHDA and CDR2 is SQIVND (reference sequence). The CDR3 is 14 residues long. The CDR3 nucleotides read TGTGCCAGTAGGCCGGGACAGGGGGCGGTAGGCTACACCTTC. It encodes CASRPGQGAVGYTF.

This sequence joins TRBV9 and TRBJ2-5; maybe TRBD2 (6 bases). CDR1 SGDLS and CDR2 YYNGEE come from the germline V gene. Trimming took off 6 bases at V and 2 bases at J, with 14 bases between the two ends. This CDR3 is built from 14 residues. The CDR3 protein is CASNKGGAQETQYF. The CDR3 DNA reads as TGTGCCAGCAACAAAGGCGGGGCGCAAGAGACCCAGTACTTC.

The chain has TRBV5-1 and TRBJ2-2; 10 bases line up with TRBD2. Germline lookup yields CDR1 SGHRS and CDR2 YFSETQ. CDR3 size: 15 residues. After removal of 4 bases from V and 3 bases from J, the junction contained 3 bases not matched to a gene. CDR3 loop: CASSRAGGDTGELFF. Here the CDR3 DNA reads TGCGCCAGCAGCCGAGCGGGAGGGGACACCGGGGAGCTGTTTTTT. The variable domain in full, completed from reference TRBV5-1 and TRBJ2-2, reads KAGVTQTPRYLIKTRGQQVTLSCSPISGHRSVSWYQQTPGQGLQFLFEYFSETQRNKGNFPGRFSGRQFSNSRSEMNVSTLELGDSALYLCASSRAGGDTGELFFGEGSRLTVL.

This clone was seen only a few times. The J gene is TRBJ1-4, the V gene TRBV5-1; 7 positions match TRBD1. CDR3 length equals 15 residues. Unmatched junction bases numbered 10, after V lost 4 bases and J lost 7 bases. Germline assignment: CDR1 SGHRS and CDR2 YFSETQ. CDR3 residues: CASSPTGSVFEKLFF. In DNA, the CDR3 is TGCGCCAGCAGCCCGACAGGGTCTGTCTTTGAAAAACTGTTTTTT.

The gene calls are TRBV5-1 and TRBJ2-7; the D gene is possibly TRBD2 (7 bases). Germline values: CDR1 SGHRS, CDR2 YFSETQ. This CDR3 comprises 14 residues. V was trimmed by 4 bases and J by 1 base, leaving 12 bases between them. The CDR3 coding sequence is TGCGCCAGCAGCCCGCGGGGGCTGTCCTACGAGCAGTACTTC. Translated: CASSPRGLSYEQYF.

This chain joins TRBV6-5 and TRBJ2-7; D unclear. The germline V and J ends were trimmed by 0 bases and 3 bases, with 12 bases remaining between them. The CDR3 has 15 amino acids. Germline CDR1 MNHEY, CDR2 SVGAGI. In nucleotides, the CDR3 is TGTGCCAGCAGTTACTCAAGAGCGCCCAACTACGAGCAGTACTTC. It codes for CASSYSRAPNYEQYF.

The rearrangement uses TRBV12-5 and TRBJ2-7; 11 nucleotides line up with TRBD1. The CDR3 covers 16 residues. Germline CDR1 is LGHNT and CDR2 is FRNRAP. After removal of 6 bases from V and 2 bases from J, the junction contained 9 bases not matched to a gene. This CDR3 reads CASGLAPGQGAYEQYF. The CDR3 nucleotides are TGTGCTAGTGGGCTTGCCCCGGGACAGGGGGCCTACGAGCAGTACTTC.

The chain uses TRBV6-1 and TRBJ2-5; weak D call: TRBD2 (5 bases). The tail of the sequence fits TRBJ2-7 better, so the J call may be wrong. CDR3 length: 15 amino acids. Per the germline V gene, CDR1 is MNHNS and CDR2 is SASEGT. CDR3 region: CASSELVRGLGEQYF. Written as DNA, the CDR3 is TGTGCCAGCAGTGAATTGGTACGGGGATTGGGCGAGCAGTACTTC.

The V gene is TRBV7-6, the J gene TRBJ2-3; 9 nucleotides align to TRBD2. V dropped 1 base and J dropped 2; count of bases not matched to a gene: 4. This CDR3 spans 16 amino acids. Germline V gene data show CDR1 as SGHVS and CDR2 as FNYEAQ. The CDR3 DNA reads TGTGCCAGCAGCTTAGGTAGCGGGGGATCCACAGATACGCAGTATTTT. Encoded protein: CASSLGSGGSTDTQYF.

This sequence joins TRBV28 and TRBJ1-2, with 8 bases identical to TRBD1. The CDR3 spans 16 residues. Unmatched junction bases numbered 12, after V lost 6 bases and J lost 3 bases. The germline V gene encodes CDR1 MDHEN and CDR2 SYDVKM. The CDR3 nucleotides are TGTGCCAGCAGAAATTCCGGGACAGGCGTTCACTATGGCTACACCTTC. It yields the protein CASRNSGTGVHYGYTF.